The T cell receptor beta chain described here comes from a study of blood T cell repertoires in COVID-19. Assay: immunoSEQ multiplex PCR; the TCRdb copy retains only in-frame clones and omits some. The sample lists some 300,000 clones; 85% to 90% were seen once. This clone appeared a single time. The germline CDR1 and CDR2 sequences are SNHLY and FYNNEI. After removal of 4 bases from V and 2 bases from J, the junction contained 5 bases not matched to a gene. This CDR3 is built from 14 residues. The receptor was isolated from a woman aged 45-59 years who had been exposed to COVID-19. Input material: PBMCs or T cells enriched from blood (not recorded which). The chain couples TRBV2 to TRBJ2-7; 7 bases align to TRBD2. The CDR3, as DNA: TGTGCCAGCAGTGGTAGGACTAGACCCTACGAGCAGTACTTC. This encodes CASSGRTRPYEQYF.